This note documents a single TCR beta chain sequence. As processed by the authors: Nucleated cell number was recorded as an estimate derived from reference gene primer amplification. Produced via immunoSEQ multiplex PCR; TCRdb's table is partial and in-frame only. V and J calls and clone size are as listed in that table; D and trimming were resolved from the DNA. Of around 100,000 clones in the sample, about 72% were seen once. This entry comes from a study of blood T cell repertoires in COVID-19. CDR1 is SGHRS and CDR2 is YFSETQ in the germline V gene. The V gene end was trimmed by 4 bases and the J gene end by 1 base; junction bases not matched to a gene: 7. The CDR3 is 15 residues long.

The source is a man in his sixties with active or convalescent COVID-19. The V call is TRBV5-1, the J call TRBJ2-5; 7 nucleotides align to TRBD1. The sequencing sample was made of peripheral blood. The CDR3 loop is CASSHQGQLQETQYF. DNA for the CDR3: TGCGCCAGCAGCCACCAGGGACAGCTCCAAGAGACCCAGTACTTC.